The entry below describes one T cell receptor beta chain. Its antigen is undetermined. Germline values: CDR1 LGHNA, CDR2 YSLEER. The CDR3 is made up of 19 amino acids. After removal of 0 bases from V and 5 bases from J, the junction contained 16 bases not matched to a gene. Collection of blood occurred at baseline, at cycle 4 day 1, and at cycle 7 day 1. This record belongs to a study of OX40 agonist ivuxolimab in advanced cancers. Some clones are missing from TCRdb's copy, which holds only in-frame ones; the method was immunoSEQ multiplex PCR. The profile shows 52,000 or so clones, 93% of them singletons. Whole-study findings and limits: Averaged across samples, CD8+ T cells carried more expanded clones than CD4+ did. Circulating CD4+ and CD8+ T cells showed clonal expansion by week 6 at 0.1 to 3.0 mg/kg.

The sample was CD4+ or CD8+ T cells sorted from blood, taken in a trial of the OX40 agonist ivuxolimab. The clonotype originates from an adult with an advanced solid tumor such as melanoma, head and neck, liver or kidney cancer. The V gene is TRBV4-3, the J gene TRBJ1-1; TRBD1 agrees at 9 bases. This CDR3 reads CASSQDILQGAVFKTEAFF. For the CDR3, the DNA is TGCGCCAGCAGCCAAGATATTTTACAGGGGGCGGTCTTTAAGACTGAAGCTTTCTTT.